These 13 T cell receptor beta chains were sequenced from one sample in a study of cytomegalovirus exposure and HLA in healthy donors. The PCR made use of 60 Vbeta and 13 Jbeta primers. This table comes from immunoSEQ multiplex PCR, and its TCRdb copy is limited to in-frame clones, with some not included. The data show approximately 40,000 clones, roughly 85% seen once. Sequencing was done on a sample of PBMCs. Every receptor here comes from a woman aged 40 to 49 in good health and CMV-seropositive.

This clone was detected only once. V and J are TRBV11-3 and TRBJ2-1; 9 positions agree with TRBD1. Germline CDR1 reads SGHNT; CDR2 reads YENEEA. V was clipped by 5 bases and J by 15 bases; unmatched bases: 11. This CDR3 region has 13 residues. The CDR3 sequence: CASSMRLGQGPFF. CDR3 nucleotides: TGTGCCAGCAGCATGAGGCTGGGACAGGGTCCGTTCTTC. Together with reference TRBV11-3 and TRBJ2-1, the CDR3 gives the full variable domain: EAGVVQSPRYKIIEKKQPVAFWCNPISGHNTLYWYLQNLGQGPELLIRYENEEAVDDSQLPKDRFSAERLKGVDSTLKIQPAELGDSAVYLCASSMRLGQGPFFGPGTRLTVL.

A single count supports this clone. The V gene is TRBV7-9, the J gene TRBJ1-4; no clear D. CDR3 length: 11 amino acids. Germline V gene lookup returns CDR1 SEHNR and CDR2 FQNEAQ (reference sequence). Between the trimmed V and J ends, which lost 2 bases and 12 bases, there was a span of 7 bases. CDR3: CASSLSQELFF. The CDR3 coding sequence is TGTGCCAGCAGCTTAAGCCAGGAACTGTTTTTT.

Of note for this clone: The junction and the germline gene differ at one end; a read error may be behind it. The CDR3 region is CSSSFSRSNSPLHF. The CDR3 DNA is TGTTCCAGCAGCTTTTCCAGGTCTAATTCACCCCTCCACTTT. The rearrangement uses TRBV7-9 and TRBJ1-6; D uncertain. The CDR3 loop spans 14 amino acids. CDR1 SEHNR and CDR2 FQNEAQ come from the germline V gene (reference sequence). Combining the CDR3 with reference TRBV7-9 and TRBJ1-6 gives the whole variable domain DTGVSQNPRHKITKRGQNVTFRCDPISEHNRLYWYRQTLGQGPEFLTYFQNEAQLEKSRLLSDRFSAERPKGSFSTLEIQRTEQGDSAMYLCSSSFSRSNSPLHFGNGTRLTVT.

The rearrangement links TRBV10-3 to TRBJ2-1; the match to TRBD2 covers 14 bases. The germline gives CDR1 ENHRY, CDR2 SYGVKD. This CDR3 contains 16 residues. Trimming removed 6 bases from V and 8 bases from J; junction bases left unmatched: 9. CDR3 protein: CAISPLTSGGVYEQFF. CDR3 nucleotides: TGTGCCATCAGCCCGCTGACTAGCGGGGGGGTGTATGAGCAGTTCTTC.

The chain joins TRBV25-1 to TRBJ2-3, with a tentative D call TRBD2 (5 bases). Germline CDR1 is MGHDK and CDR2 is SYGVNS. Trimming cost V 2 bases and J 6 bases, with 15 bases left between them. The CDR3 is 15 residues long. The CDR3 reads CASSEGWSRGDTQYF. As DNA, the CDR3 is TGTGCCAGCAGTGAAGGATGGAGCCGCGGGGATACGCAGTATTTT.

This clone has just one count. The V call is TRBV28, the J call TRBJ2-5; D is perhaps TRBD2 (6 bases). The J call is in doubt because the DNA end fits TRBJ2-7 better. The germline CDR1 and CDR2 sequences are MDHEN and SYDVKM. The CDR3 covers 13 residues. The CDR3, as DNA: TGTGCCAGCAGTTTAGGGGGGTCCTACGAGCAGTACTTC. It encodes CASSLGGSYEQYF.

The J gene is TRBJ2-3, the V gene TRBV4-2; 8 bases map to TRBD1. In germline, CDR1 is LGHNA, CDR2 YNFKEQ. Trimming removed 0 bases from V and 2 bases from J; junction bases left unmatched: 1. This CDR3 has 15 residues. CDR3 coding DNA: TGTGCCAGCAGCCAAGAGGACAGGGACACAGATACGCAGTATTTT. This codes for CASSQEDRDTDTQYF.

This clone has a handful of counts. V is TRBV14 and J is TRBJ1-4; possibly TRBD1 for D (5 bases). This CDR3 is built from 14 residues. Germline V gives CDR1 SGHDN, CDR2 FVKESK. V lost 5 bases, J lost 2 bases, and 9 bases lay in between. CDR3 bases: TGTGCCAGCAGCACAGGATGGACTAATGAAAAACTGTTTTTT. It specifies CASSTGWTNEKLFF. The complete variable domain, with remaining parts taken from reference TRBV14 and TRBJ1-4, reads EAGVTQFPSHSVIEKGQTVTLRCDPISGHDNLYWYRRVMGKEIKFLLHFVKESKQDESGMPNNRFLAERTGGTYSTLKVQPAELEDSGVYFCASSTGWTNEKLFFGSGTQLSVL.

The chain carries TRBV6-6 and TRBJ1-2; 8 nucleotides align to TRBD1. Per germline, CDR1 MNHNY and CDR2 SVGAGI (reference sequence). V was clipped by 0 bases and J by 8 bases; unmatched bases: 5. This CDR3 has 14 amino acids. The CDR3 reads CASSYSDRVGGYTF. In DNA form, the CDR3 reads TGTGCCAGCAGTTACTCGGACAGGGTAGGCGGCTACACCTTC.

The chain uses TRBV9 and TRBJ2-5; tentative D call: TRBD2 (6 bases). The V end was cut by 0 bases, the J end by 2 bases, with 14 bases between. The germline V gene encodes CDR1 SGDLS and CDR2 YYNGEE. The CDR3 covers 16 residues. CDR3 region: CASSVGGDWLQETQYF. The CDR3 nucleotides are TGTGCCAGCAGCGTAGGAGGGGACTGGCTGCAAGAGACCCAGTACTTC.

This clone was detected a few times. The CDR3 sequence is CASSQVPGVGTEAFF. The CDR3 DNA follows: TGCGCCAGCAGCCAAGTCCCGGGAGTGGGCACTGAAGCTTTCTTT. The chain couples TRBV4-3 to TRBJ1-1; no firm D call. Germline values: CDR1 LGHNA, CDR2 YSLEER. Trimming pared 1 base from V and 4 bases from J, leaving 13 bases between. The CDR3 contains 15 residues.

CDR3 sequence reads: CASERDNSGNTIYF. The CDR3 DNA is TGTGCCAGCGAAAGGGACAACTCTGGAAACACCATATATTTT. The genes are TRBV6-1 and TRBJ1-3; D might be TRBD1 (6 bases). Between the trimmed V and J ends, which lost 8 bases and 0 bases, there was a span of 11 bases. The CDR3 covers 14 residues. Germline V gene data show CDR1 as MNHNS and CDR2 as SASEGT.

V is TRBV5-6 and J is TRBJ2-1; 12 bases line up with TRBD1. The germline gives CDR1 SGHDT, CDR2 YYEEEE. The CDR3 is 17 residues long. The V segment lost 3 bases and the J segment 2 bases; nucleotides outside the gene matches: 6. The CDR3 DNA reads TGTGCCAGCAGCTCAACCGGGACAGGGGGCCCCTACAATGAGCAGTTCTTC. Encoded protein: CASSSTGTGGPYNEQFF.